The present T cell receptor (beta chain) was sequenced within a study of OX40 agonist ivuxolimab in advanced cancers. Study conclusions and caveats: Some of the nonresponding patients also showed low levels of normalized T-cell clonal expansion.

Remarks on this clone: Its matching antigen is unknown.

Trimming removed 3 bases from V and 5 bases from J, with 15 bases in between. This CDR3 region has 16 residues. Germline-derived CDR1 and CDR2 are SGHRS and YFSETQ. Produced via immunoSEQ multiplex PCR; TCRdb's table is partial and in-frame only. The table has 10,000 or so clones, 70% seen once. The rearrangement joins TRBV5-1 to TRBJ2-6, with D unresolved. Sequencing used CD4+ or CD8+ T cells sorted from blood, obtained in a trial of the OX40 agonist ivuxolimab. The sequence derives from an adult with an advanced solid tumor such as melanoma, head and neck, liver or kidney cancer. The CDR3 protein is CASSSLTEKWANVLTF. As DNA, the CDR3 is TGCGCCAGCAGCTCTTTGACCGAGAAGTGGGCCAACGTCCTGACTTTC. The full variable domain, with the rest looked up from reference TRBV5-1 and TRBJ2-6, is KAGVTQTPRYLIKTRGQQVTLSCSPISGHRSVSWYQQTPGQGLQFLFEYFSETQRNKGNFPGRFSGRQFSNSRSEMNVSTLELGDSALYLCASSSLTEKWANVLTFGAGSRLTVL.